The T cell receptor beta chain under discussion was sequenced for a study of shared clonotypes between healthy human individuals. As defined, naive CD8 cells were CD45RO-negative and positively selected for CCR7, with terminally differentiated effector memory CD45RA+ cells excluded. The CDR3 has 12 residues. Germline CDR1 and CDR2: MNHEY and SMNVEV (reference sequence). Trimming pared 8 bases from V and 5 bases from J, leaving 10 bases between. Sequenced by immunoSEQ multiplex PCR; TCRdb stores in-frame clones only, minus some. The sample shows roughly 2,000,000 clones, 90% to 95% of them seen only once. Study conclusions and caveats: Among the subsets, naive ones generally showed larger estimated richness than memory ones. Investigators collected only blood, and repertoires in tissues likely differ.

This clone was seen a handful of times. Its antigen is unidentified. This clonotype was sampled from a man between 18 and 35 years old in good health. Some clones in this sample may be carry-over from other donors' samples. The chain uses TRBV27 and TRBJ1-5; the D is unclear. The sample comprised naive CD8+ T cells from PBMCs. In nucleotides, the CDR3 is TGTGCCAGCCGCAACGGCGATCAGCCCCAGCATTTT. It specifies CASRNGDQPQHF.